This entry is about one T cell receptor beta chain. It has no known antigen specificity. Per-base qualities were not stored, and no clone one base away is much larger. This entry is derived from a study of human T cells and chemical hapten exposure (dated by TCRdb to the early 2020s). Describing the broader study: For sensitization, 2% DPC in acetone was applied to a 2 cm by 2 cm area of upper inner arm skin. Patients additionally received weekly therapeutic DPC doses to the scalp throughout the approximately 22-week study period. Patch tests used Finn chambers with 0.01% DPC on the upper back, scored after 6 days by International Contact Dermatitis Research Group standards. The mostly female patient cohort included alopecia areata with under or over 50% scalp involvement, alopecia totalis and alopecia universalis. Libraries were pooled for sequencing, and variation in per-sample TCR yields was attributed mainly to small differences in library volumes within the pool. In alopecia patients, the study followed how the peripheral blood TCR repertoire changed in vivo over primary and secondary sensitization to diphenylcyclopropenone (DPC), a hapten. Blood samples were taken from patients before sensitization (week 0) and at 2, 6 and about 24 weeks after DPC sensitization. Under 30 alopecia patients gave blood for TCR sequencing at one to four time points (pre-sensitization, 2, 6 and 24 weeks). Both TCR alpha and TCR beta chains were sequenced from each blood RNA sample.

Findings and caveats that apply to the study as a whole: Because all patients had alopecia, a presumed autoimmune disease, the immune response of the patients might differ from that of healthy individuals. Patch test score was positively correlated with the number of PT1 expanded TCRs, with significance at thresholds 8, 16 and 32 but not at 4. Repeated subsampling changed both the strength of the expansion versus patch-test correlation and the threshold at which that correlation became significant. Compared with pre-sensitization or healthy control sets, expanded TCRs formed significantly more large CDR3 similarity clusters, which is consistent with antigen-driven responses. The number of TCRs above 1 in 1000 frequency did not change with DPC sensitization; there was no evidence of global repertoire structure alterations.

Library method: RACE. The instrument was a NextSeq 500. Library preparation attached unique molecular identifiers to individual cDNA molecules for quantitative, reproducible TCR counting. Turning to the authors' computational methods: The median number of TCRs per sample was 85,000 to 100,000, ranging from 23,224 to 690,600. The Decombinator software suite was used to annotate V, J and CDR3 in the TCR reads. For PS versus PT1 abundance plots, all samples were subsampled to the same number of TCRs (28,000). TCRs were defined as expanded if absent before sensitization and observed at least eight times at the 2-week time point. TCRdb reran the public reads through fastp at Q25 and MiXCR, keeping productive beta chains. Rows with a matching CDR3 protein are joined into one entry that keeps the most common DNA and genes. The V and J calls and clone size come from TCRdb's table, not from the authors' own analysis. The sample table lists tens of thousands of distinct CDR3 sequences, 9.5% to 10% of them with a count of one. 11% to 15% of the sample belongs to the ten largest clones.

The meaning of the sample's time point label: patch test 2, 6 weeks after DPC sensitization. What the treatment or condition label conveys for this sample: therapeutic diphenylcyclopropenone sensitization with weekly scalp DPC. Total RNA was extracted from unfractionated whole blood that had been collected in Tempus Blood RNA tubes. At every patch-test visit, the blood draw took place before the patch test was put on. Patients were considered eligible if aged 18 to 70, diagnosed with alopecia and deemed suitable for DPC therapy, and patients were excluded if pregnant. Taken from cysteine to phenylalanine, the CDR3 has 11 residues. Solely the CDR3 DNA is kept, with 33 bases framed from the first base. Looking up the germline V gene yields CDR1 SGHAT and CDR2 FQNNGV. V and J lose 2 bases and 5 bases, and a span of 3 bases separates them.

The clonotype originates from a young woman with alopecia areata. Some clones in this sample may be carry-over from other donors' samples. The sequence joins TRBV11-2 to TRBJ1-1; no D gene call is confident. The sample here was whole blood, taken in connection with sensitization to the hapten diphenylcyclopropenone (DPC). The CDR3 is CASSLSTEAFF. The nucleotides read TGTGCCAGCAGCTTAAGTACTGAAGCTTTCTTT.